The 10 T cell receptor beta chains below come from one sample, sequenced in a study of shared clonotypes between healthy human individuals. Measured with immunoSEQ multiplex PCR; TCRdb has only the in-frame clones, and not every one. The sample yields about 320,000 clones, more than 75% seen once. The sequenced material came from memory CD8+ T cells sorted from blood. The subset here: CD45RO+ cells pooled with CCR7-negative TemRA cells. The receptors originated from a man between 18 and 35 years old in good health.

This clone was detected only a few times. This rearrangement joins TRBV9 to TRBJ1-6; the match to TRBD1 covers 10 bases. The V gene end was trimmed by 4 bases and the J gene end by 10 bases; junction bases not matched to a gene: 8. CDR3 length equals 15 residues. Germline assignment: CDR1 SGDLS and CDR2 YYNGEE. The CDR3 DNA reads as TGTGCCAGCAGCCTGAGAGGGACAGGGGCCTCACCCCTCCACTTT. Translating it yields CASSLRGTGASPLHF.

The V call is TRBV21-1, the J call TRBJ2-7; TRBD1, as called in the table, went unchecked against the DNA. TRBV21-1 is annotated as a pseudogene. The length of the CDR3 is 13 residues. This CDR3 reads CASTRSQGARQYF. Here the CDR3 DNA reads TGTGCCAGCACCCGGTCCCAAGGGGCGAGGCAGTACTTC.

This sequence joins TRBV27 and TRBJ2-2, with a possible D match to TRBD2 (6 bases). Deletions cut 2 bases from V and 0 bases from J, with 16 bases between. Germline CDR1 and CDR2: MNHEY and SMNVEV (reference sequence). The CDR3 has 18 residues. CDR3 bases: TGTGCCAGCAGTTTAGGGTCAATAGGGACTTCGAACACCGGGGAGCTGTTTTTT. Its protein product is CASSLGSIGTSNTGELFF.

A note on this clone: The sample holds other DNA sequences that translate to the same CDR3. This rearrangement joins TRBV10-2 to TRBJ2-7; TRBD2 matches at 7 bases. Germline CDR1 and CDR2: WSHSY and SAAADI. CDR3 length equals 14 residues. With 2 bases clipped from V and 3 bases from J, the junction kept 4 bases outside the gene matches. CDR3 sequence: CASSELGGSYEQYF. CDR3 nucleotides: TGCGCCAGCAGTGAGCTTGGCGGGAGCTACGAGCAGTACTTC.

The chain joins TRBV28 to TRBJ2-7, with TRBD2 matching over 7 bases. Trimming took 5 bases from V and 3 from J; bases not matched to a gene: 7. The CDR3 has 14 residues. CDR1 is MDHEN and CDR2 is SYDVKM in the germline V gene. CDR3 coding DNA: TGTGCCAGCAGTCCCGGGACGGGGGGCTACGAGCAGTACTTC. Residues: CASSPGTGGYEQYF.

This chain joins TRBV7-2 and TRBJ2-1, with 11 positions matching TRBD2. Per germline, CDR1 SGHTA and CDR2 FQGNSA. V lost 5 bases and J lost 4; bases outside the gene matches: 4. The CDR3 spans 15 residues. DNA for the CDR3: TGTGCCAGCAGCGCTAGCGGGGGGTTTTACAATGAGCAGTTCTTC. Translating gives CASSASGGFYNEQFF.

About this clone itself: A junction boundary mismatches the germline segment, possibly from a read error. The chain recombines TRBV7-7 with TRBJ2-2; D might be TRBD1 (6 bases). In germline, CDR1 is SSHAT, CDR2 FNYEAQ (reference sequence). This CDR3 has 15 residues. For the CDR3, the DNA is TGTGCTAGCAGCTCACAGCGCTGGGGGCCCGGGGAGCTGTTTTTT. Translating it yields CASSSQRWGPGELFF.

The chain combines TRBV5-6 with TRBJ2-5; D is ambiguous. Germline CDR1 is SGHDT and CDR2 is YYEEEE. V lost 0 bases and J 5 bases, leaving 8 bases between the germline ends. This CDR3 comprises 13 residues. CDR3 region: CASSLGLVETQYF. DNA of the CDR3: TGTGCCAGCAGCTTGGGACTTGTTGAGACCCAGTACTTC. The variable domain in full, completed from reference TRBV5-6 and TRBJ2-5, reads DAGVTQSPTHLIKTRGQQVTLRCSPKSGHDTVSWYQQALGQGPQFIFQYYEEEERQRGNFPDRFSGHQFPNYSSELNVNALLLGDSALYLCASSLGLVETQYFGPGTRLLVL.

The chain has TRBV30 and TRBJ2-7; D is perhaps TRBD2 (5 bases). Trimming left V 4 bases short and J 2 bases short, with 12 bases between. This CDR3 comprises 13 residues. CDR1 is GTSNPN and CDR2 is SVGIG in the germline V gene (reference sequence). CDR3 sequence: CAWTRGLTYEQYF. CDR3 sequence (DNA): TGTGCCTGGACTCGGGGTTTAACCTACGAGCAGTACTTC.

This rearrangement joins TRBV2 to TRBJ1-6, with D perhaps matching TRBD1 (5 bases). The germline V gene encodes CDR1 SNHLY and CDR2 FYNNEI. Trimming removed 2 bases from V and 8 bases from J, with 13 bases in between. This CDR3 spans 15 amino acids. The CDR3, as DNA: TGTGCCAGCAGTGAAATGTGGGGGGAACATTCACCCCTCCACTTT. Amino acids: CASSEMWGEHSPLHF.